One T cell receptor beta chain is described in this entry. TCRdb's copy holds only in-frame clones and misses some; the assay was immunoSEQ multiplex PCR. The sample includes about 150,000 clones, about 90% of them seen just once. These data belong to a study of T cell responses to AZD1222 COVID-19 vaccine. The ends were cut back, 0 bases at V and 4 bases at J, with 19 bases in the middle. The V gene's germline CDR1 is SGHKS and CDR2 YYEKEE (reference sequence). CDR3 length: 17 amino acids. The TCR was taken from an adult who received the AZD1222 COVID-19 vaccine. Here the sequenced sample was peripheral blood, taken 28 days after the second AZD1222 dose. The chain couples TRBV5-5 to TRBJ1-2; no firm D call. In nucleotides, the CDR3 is TGTGCCAGCAGCTTGGACGAAACCGTGCGGGTTGGCTATGGCTACACCTTC. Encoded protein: CASSLDETVRVGYGYTF.